Listed here is a single T cell receptor beta chain. These data come from a study of OX40 agonist ivuxolimab in advanced cancers. Study-wide background: Cancers in dose escalation were hepatocellular, melanoma, renal cell and head and neck.

The V and J ends lost 1 base and 5 bases respectively, with 15 bases between them. Per germline, CDR1 SGHRS and CDR2 YFSETQ. The CDR3 is made up of 15 amino acids. Profiling relied on immunoSEQ multiplex PCR, and the TCRdb table lists in-frame clones only, not all of them. The sample carries tens of thousands of clones, around 88% recorded once. Sequencing used CD4+ or CD8+ T cells sorted from blood, obtained in a trial of the OX40 agonist ivuxolimab. J is TRBJ1-1 and V is TRBV5-1; the D is unclear. The clonotype comes from an adult with an advanced solid tumor such as melanoma, head and neck, liver or kidney cancer. Here the CDR3 reads CASSLQIAKETEAFF. The CDR3 nucleotides read TGCGCCAGCAGCTTGCAGATCGCTAAGGAGACTGAAGCTTTCTTT.